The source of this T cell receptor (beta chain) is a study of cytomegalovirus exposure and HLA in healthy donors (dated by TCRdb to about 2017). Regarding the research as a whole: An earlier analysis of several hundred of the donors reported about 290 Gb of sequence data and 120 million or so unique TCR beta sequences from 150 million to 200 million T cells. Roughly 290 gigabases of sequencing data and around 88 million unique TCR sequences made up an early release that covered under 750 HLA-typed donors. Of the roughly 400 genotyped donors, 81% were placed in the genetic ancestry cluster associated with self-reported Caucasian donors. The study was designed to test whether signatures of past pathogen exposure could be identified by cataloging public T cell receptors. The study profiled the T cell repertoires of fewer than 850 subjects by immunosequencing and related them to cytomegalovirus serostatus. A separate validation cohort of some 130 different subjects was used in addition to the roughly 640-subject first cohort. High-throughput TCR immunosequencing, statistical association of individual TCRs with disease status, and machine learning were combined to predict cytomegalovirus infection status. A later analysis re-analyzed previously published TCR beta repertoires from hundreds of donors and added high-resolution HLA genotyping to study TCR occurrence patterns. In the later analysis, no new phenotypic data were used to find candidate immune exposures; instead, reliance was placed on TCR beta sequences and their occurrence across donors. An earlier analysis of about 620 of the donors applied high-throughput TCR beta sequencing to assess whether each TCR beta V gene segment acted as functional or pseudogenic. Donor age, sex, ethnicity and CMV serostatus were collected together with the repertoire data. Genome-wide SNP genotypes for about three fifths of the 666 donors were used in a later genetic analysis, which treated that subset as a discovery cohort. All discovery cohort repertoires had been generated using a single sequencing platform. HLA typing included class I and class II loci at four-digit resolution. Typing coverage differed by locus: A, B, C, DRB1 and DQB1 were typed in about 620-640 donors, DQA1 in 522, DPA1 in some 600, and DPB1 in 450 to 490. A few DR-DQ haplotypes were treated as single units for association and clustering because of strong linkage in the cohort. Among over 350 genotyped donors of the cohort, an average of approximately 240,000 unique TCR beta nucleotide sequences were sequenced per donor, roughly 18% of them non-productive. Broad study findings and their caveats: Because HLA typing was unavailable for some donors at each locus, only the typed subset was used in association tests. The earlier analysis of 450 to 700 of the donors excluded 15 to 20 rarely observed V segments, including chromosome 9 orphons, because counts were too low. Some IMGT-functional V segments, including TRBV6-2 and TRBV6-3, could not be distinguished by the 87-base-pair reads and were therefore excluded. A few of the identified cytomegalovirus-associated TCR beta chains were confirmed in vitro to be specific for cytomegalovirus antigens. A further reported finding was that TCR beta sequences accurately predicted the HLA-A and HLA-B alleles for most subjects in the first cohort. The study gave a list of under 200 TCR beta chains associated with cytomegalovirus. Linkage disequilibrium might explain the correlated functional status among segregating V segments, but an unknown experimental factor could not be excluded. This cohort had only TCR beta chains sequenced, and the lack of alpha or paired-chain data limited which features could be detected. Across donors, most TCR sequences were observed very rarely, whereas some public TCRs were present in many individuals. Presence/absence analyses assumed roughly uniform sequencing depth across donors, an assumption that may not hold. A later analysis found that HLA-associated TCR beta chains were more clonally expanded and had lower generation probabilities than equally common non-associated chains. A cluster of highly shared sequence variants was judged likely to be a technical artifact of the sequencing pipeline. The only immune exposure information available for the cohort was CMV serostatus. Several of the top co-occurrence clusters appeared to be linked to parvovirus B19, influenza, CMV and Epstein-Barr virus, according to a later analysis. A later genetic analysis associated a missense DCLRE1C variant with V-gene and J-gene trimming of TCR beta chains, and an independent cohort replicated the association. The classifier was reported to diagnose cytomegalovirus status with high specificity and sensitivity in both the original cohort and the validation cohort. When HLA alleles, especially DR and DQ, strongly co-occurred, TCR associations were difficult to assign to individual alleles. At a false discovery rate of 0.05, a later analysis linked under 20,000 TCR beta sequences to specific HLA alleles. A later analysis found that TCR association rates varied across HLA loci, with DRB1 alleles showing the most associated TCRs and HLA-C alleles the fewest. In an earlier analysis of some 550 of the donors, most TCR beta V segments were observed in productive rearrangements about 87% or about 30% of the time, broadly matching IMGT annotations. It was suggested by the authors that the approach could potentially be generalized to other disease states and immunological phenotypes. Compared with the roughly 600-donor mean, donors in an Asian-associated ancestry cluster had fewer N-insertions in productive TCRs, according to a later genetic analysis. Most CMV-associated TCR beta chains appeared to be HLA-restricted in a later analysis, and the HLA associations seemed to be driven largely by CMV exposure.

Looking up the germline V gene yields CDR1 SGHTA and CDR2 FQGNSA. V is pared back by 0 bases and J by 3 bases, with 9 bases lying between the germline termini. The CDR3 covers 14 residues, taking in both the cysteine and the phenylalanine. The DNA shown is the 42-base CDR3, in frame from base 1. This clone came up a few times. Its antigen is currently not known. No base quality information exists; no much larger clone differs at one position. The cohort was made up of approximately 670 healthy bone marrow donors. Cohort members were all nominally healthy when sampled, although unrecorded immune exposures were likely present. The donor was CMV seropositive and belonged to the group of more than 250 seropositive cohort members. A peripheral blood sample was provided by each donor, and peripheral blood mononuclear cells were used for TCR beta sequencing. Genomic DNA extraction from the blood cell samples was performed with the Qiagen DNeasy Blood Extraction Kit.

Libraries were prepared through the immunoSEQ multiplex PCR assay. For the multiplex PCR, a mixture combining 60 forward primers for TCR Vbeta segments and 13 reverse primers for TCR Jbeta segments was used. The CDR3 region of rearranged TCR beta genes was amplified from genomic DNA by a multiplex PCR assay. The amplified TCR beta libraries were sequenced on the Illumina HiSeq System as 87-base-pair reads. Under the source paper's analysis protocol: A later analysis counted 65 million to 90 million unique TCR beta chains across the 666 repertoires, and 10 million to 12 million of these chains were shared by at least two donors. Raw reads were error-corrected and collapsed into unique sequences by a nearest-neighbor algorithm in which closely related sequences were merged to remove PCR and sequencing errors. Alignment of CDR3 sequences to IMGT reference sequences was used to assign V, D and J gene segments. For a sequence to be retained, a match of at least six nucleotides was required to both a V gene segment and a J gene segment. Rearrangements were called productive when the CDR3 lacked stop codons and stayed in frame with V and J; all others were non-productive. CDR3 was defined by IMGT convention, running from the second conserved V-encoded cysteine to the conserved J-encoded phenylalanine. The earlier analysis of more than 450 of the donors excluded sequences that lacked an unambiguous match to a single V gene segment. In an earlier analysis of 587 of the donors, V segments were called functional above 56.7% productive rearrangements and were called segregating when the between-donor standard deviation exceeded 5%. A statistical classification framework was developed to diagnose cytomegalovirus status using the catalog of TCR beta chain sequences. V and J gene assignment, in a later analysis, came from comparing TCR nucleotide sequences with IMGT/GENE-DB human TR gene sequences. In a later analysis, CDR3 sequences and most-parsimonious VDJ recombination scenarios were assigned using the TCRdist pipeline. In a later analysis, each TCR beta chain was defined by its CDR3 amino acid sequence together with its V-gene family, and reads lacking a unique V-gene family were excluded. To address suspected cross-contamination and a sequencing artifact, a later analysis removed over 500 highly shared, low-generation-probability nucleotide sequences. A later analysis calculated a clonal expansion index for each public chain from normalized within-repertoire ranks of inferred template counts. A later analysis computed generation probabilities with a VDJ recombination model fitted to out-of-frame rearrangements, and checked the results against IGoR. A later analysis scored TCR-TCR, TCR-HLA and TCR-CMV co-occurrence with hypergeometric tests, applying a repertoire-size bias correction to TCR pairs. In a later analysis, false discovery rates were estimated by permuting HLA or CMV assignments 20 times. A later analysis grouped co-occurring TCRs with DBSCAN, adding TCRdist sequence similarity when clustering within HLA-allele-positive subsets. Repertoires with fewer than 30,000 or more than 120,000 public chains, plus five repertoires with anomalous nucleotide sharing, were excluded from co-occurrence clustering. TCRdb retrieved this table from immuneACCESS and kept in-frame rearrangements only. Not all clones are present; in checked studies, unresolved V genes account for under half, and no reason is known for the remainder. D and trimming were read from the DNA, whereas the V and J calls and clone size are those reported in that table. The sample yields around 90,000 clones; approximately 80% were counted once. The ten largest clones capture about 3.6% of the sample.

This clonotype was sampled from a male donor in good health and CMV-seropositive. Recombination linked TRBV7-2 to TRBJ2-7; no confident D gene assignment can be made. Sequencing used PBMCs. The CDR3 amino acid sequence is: CASSLARQNYEQYF. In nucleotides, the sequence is TGTGCCAGCAGCTTAGCGAGGCAGAACTACGAGCAGTACTTC.